Listed here are 5 T cell receptor beta chains from one sample, sequenced in a study of chemoradiotherapy in HPV16-positive cancers (dated by TCRdb to between 2021 and 2023). Preparation of the library involved the immunoSEQ multiplex PCR assay. What TCRdb holds here is the immuneACCESS table cut down to in-frame rearrangements. Part of the clones is not present; checked against another copy, under half of the missing clones reflect an unresolved V gene, and the others are unexplained. The table for this sample lists 7,500 or so clones; about 64% of them were counted only once. In total, the top ten clones hold less than 6.5% of the sample. Specimen: tumor tissue, collected from a patient who underwent chemoradiotherapy. The receptor source for this set is a human donor with HPV-associated anogenital cancer.

This clone was detected a few times. The rearrangement joins TRBV2 to TRBJ1-4; no reliable D call. CDR1 and CDR2 from the germline V gene are SNHLY and FYNNEI. With 4 bases removed from V and 6 bases from J, the gap between germline ends came to 6 bases. The CDR3 has 12 amino acids. In nucleotides, the CDR3 is TGTGCCAGCAGTGGGGTAGATGAAAAACTGTTTTTT. It codes for CASSGVDEKLFF.

To note about this clone: One end of the junction is discordant with germline, which a read error may explain. The chain is built from TRBV7-9 and TRBJ1-2; D remains ambiguous. CDR1 and CDR2 (germline): SEHNR, FQNEAQ (reference sequence). The CDR3 length is 17 residues. The CDR3 protein is CASSLVGDGSLNSGYTF. The CDR3, as DNA: TGTGCCAGCAGCTTAGTCGGGGATGGCAGTCTTAACTCTGGCTACACCTTC.

V is TRBV27 and J is TRBJ1-1; maybe TRBD1 (5 bases). V lost 3 bases to trimming and J lost 3 bases, with 11 bases between them. Germline CDR1 MNHEY, CDR2 SMNVEV (reference sequence). The CDR3 has 14 residues. The CDR3 bases are TGTGCCAGCAGTTTCGGGTTGGGGCACACTGAAGCTTTCTTT. Translation: CASSFGLGHTEAFF.

This clone was found a few times. This chain joins TRBV6-5 and TRBJ2-1; D gene unclear. CDR3 length equals 13 residues. The ends were cut back, 6 bases at V and 2 bases at J, with 8 bases in the middle. Germline V gene data show CDR1 as MNHEY and CDR2 as SVGAGI. CDR3 bases: TGTGCCAGCAGAGACTCCCCCTACAATGAGCAGTTCTTC. It codes for CASRDSPYNEQFF.

This clone has more than one count but fewer than ten. This chain links TRBV30 with TRBJ1-2, with no clear D. V shed 3 bases and J shed 0 bases, with 5 bases lying between them. Germline CDR1 reads GTSNPN; CDR2 reads SVGIG (reference sequence). CDR3 size: 12 residues. The CDR3 loop reads CAWSSSNYGYTF. The CDR3 DNA follows: TGTGCCTGGAGCTCCTCTAACTATGGCTACACCTTC.